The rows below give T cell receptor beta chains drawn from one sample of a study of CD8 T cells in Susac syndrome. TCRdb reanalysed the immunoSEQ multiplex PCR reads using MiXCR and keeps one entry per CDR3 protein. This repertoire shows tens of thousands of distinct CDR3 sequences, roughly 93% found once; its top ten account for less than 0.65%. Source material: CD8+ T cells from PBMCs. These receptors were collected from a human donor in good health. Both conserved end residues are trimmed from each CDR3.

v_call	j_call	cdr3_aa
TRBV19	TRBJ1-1	ASGDRGFEAF
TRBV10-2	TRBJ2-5	ASRDRYRETQY
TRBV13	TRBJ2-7	ASSLSGRTPYEQY
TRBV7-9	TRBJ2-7	ASSLFVDYEQY
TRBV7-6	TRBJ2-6	ASSFDRDGANVLT
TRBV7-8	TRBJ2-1	ASSLSYGRALSGNEQF
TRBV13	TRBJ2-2	ASSWGSTNTGELF
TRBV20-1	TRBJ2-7	SARDRGEDEQY
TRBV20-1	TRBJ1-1	SARVRARGTEAF
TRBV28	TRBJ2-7	ASSSGLATYEQY
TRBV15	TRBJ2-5	ATSRDVAAAETQY
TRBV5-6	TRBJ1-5	ASSSGTVSNQPQH
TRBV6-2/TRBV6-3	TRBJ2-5	ASSQGLAGVETQY
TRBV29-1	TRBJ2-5	SVEGVSGRKVETQY
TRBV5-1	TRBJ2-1	ASSLLDARAHEQF
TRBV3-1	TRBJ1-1	ASSQLVPAGNTEAF